The 13 T cell receptor beta chains below were found in one sample sequenced in a study of spatial heterogeneity in lung cancer. TCRdb reprocessed the 5' RACE reads via MiXCR and lists one record per CDR3 protein. The sample has about 21,000 distinct CDR3 sequences; around 5.3% are singletons. Time point in this sample: sample taken at primary tumor resection. The sample in question was PBMCs, obtained at surgery. The receptors stem from a male donor with early-stage non-small cell lung cancer.

This clonotype was seen at least ten times. The chain has TRBV5-4 and TRBJ2-5; 8 bases fit TRBD1. J was trimmed by 4 bases and V by 4 bases; bases with no gene match: 9. The V gene's germline CDR1 is SGHNT and CDR2 YYREEE (reference sequence). The CDR3 consists of 15 residues. Here the CDR3 DNA reads TGTGCCAGCAGCGGATGGACAGGGCAGGGAGAGACCCAGTACTTC. Translation: CASSGWTGQGETQYF.

This rearrangement joins TRBV7-2 to TRBJ2-3, with D possibly TRBD1 on 6 matching bases. This CDR3 has 15 amino acids. V was pared by 4 bases and J by 5 bases, with 16 bases between. Germline loops: CDR1 SGHTA, CDR2 FQGNSA. The CDR3 is CASSSRQGRRDTQYF. The CDR3 bases are TGTGCCAGCAGCTCCCGGCAGGGGCGCAGAGATACGCAGTATTTT.

By sample share, this clonotype is medium-sized. V and J are TRBV7-6 and TRBJ2-6; D uncertain. With 3 bases removed from V and 0 bases from J, the gap between germline ends came to 6 bases. The CDR3 is 15 residues long. CDR1 is SGHVS, CDR2 FNYEAQ, per germline. The CDR3 DNA reads as TGTGCCAGCAGCTTCCTCTACTCTGGGGCCAACGTCCTGACTTTC. It specifies CASSFLYSGANVLTF.

A remark on this clonotype: This may arise from a read error, as a much more abundant clone is one base away. This chain links TRBV20-1 with TRBJ1-1, with TRBD1 matching over 10 bases. J was trimmed by 1 base and V by 6 bases; bases with no gene match: 8. CDR1 and CDR2 from the germline V gene are DFQATT and SNEGSKA (reference sequence). The CDR3 has 15 amino acids. The CDR3 reads CSAPGQGTKNTEAFF. The CDR3 nucleotides read TGCAGTGCCCCGGGACAGGGGACCAAGAACACTGAAGCTTTCTTT.

This clonotype was counted many times. The chain has TRBV10-3 and TRBJ2-7; D is unclear. The CDR3 runs to 15 residues. The V end lost 0 bases, the J end lost 3 bases, and 12 bases lay between the germline ends. CDR1 and CDR2 from the germline V gene are ENHRY and SYGVKD. The CDR3 sequence is CAISESRPGNYEQYF. The CDR3 DNA follows: TGTGCCATCAGTGAGTCCCGGCCAGGTAACTACGAGCAGTACTTC.

This clonotype occurred a few times. This chain's CDR3 is CASSQLPAGGNYEQYF. The CDR3 DNA follows: TGTGCCAGCTCACAACTCCCGGCGGGAGGGAACTACGAGCAGTACTTC. This chain links TRBV18 with TRBJ2-7; 9 nucleotides align to TRBD2. The germline gives CDR1 KGHSH, CDR2 LQKENI. This CDR3 comprises 16 residues. With V trimmed by 4 bases and J by 3 bases, 10 bases remained unmatched. The variable domain in full, completed from reference TRBV18 and TRBJ2-7, reads NAGVMQNPRHLVRRRGQEARLRCSPMKGHSHVYWYRQLPEEGLKFMVYLQKENIIDESGMPKERFSAEFPKEGPSILRIQQVVRGDSAAYFCASSQLPAGGNYEQYFGPGTRLTVT.

The chain uses TRBV12-3 or TRBV12-4 and TRBJ1-6; D uncertain. Deletions cut 4 bases from V and 8 bases from J, with 15 bases between. CDR3 length equals 15 residues. CDR3 region: CASSSHFPQYSPLHF. As DNA, the CDR3 is TGTGCCAGCAGTTCCCACTTCCCACAGTATTCACCCCTCCACTTT.

The table lists this clonotype with many counts. The chain carries TRBV15 and TRBJ1-5; no definite D call. The CDR3 is made up of 13 amino acids. The V gene's germline CDR1 is LNHNV and CDR2 YYDKDF (reference sequence). Trimming stripped 3 bases from V and 4 bases from J, with 7 bases between. The CDR3: CATSRDLNQPQHF. In DNA form, the CDR3 reads TGTGCCACCAGCAGGGACCTAAATCAGCCCCAGCATTTT. Variable domain in full (rest from reference TRBV15 and TRBJ1-5): DAMVIQNPRYQVTQFGKPVTLSCSQTLNHNVMYWYQQKSSQAPKLLFHYYDKDFNNEADTPDNFQSRRPNTSFCFLDIRSPGLGDTAMYLCATSRDLNQPQHFGDGTRLSIL.

This clonotype showed up many times. This chain uses TRBV20-1 with TRBJ1-5; D unclear. Per germline, CDR1 DFQATT and CDR2 SNEGSKA (reference sequence). The CDR3 extends over 15 amino acids. V was trimmed by 3 bases and J by 2 bases, leaving 14 bases between them. The CDR3 DNA sequence: TGCAGTGCTAGTGATGCCCTTGGCGGCAATCAGCCCCAGCATTTT. Encoded protein: CSASDALGGNQPQHF.

The CDR3: CASSNWMETQYF. The DNA for the CDR3 is TGTGCCAGCAGCAATTGGATGGAGACCCAGTACTTC. The chain uses TRBV6-5 and TRBJ2-5; no firm D call. The length of the CDR3 is 12 residues. The germline V and J ends were trimmed by 6 bases and 5 bases, with 10 bases remaining between them. The germline V gene has CDR1 MNHEY and CDR2 SVGAGI.

There are many counts of this clonotype. The chain couples TRBV19 to TRBJ1-4; D is possibly TRBD1 (5 bases). V dropped 7 bases and J dropped 2 bases, with 11 bases sitting between them. This CDR3 has 14 amino acids. Per the germline V gene, CDR1 is LNHDA and CDR2 is SQIVND (reference sequence). The CDR3 DNA is TGTGCCAGTACGTTGGGACGGACTAATGAAAAACTGTTTTTT. Translation: CASTLGRTNEKLFF.

This clonotype was seen at least ten times. The chain links TRBV7-3 to TRBJ1-1; 7 nucleotides agree with TRBD1. Germline CDR1 reads SGHTA; CDR2 reads FQGTGA. V gave up 6 bases and J gave up 0 bases; unmatched junction bases: 4. This CDR3 comprises 14 residues. DNA of the CDR3: TGTGCCAGCAGGGACGGGACAGTGAACACTGAAGCTTTCTTT. Its translation is CASRDGTVNTEAFF.

A word on this clonotype: A read error may explain this, as a much larger clone is one base away. The chain recombines TRBV15 with TRBJ2-1, with 11 bases that match TRBD1. CDR3 size: 17 residues. CDR1 and CDR2 (germline): LNHNV, YYDKDF (reference sequence). The CDR3 protein is CAASRDWGQGVYNEQFF. CDR3 DNA: TGTGCCGCCAGCAGAGATTGGGGACAGGGGGTTTACAATGAGCAGTTCTTC.